One sample yielded the 12 T cell receptor beta chains listed below, sequenced in a study of blood T cell repertoires in COVID-19. The data were produced by immunoSEQ multiplex PCR, yet TCRdb's version contains in-frame clones alone and is incomplete. Here the sample spans some 260,000 clones, 75% to 90% being singletons. The material sequenced was PBMCs or T cells enriched from blood (not recorded which). The origin of the receptors is a man aged 40-49 years who had recovered from COVID-19.

This chain joins TRBV2 and TRBJ2-2; tentatively, D is TRBD1 (5 bases). Deletions cut 3 bases from V and 0 bases from J, with 17 bases between. From germline, CDR1 is SNHLY and CDR2 FYNNEI. The CDR3 covers 18 residues. The DNA of the CDR3 is TGTGCCAGCAGTGACCCCGCCCGCAGGGATGCGAACACCGGGGAGCTGTTTTTT. This sequence encodes CASSDPARRDANTGELFF.

The genes are TRBV7-3 and TRBJ2-4; D ambiguous. V was pared by 2 bases and J by 3 bases, with 8 bases between. The CDR3 consists of 14 residues. The germline gives CDR1 SGHTA, CDR2 FQGTGA. The CDR3 DNA reads TGTGCCAGCAGCTTAGGGTCGGGCAAAAACATTCAGTACTTC. It encodes CASSLGSGKNIQYF.

The rearrangement links TRBV11-2 to TRBJ2-7; 13 bases align to TRBD2. J was trimmed by 2 bases and V by 3 bases; bases with no gene match: 1. Germline V gene lookup returns CDR1 SGHAT and CDR2 FQNNGV. The CDR3 length is 15 residues. The CDR3 nucleotides read TGTGCCAGCAGCTTCGGGACTAGCGGGACCTACGAGCAGTACTTC. It specifies CASSFGTSGTYEQYF.

This clone has only a few counts. The rearrangement links TRBV3-1 (or the pseudogene TRBV3-2) to TRBJ1-2; TRBD1 matches at 7 bases. V shed 4 bases, J shed 7 bases, and the junction held 9 bases outside the gene matches. This CDR3 region has 14 residues. CDR1 and CDR2 from the germline V gene are LGHDT and YNNKEL (reference sequence). The CDR3 loop reads CASSLDRVRSGYTF. CDR3 coding DNA: TGTGCCAGCAGCCTCGACAGGGTACGTTCTGGCTACACCTTC.

The V and J genes are TRBV3-1 (or the pseudogene TRBV3-2) and TRBJ1-3; 10 bases fit TRBD1. The V gene's germline CDR1 is LGHDT and CDR2 YNNKEL (reference sequence). Trimming took 5 bases from V and 4 from J; bases not matched to a gene: 5. CDR3 length equals 15 residues. Written as DNA, the CDR3 is TGTGCCAGCAGCAGGGGACAGGGGCAGGGAAACACCATATATTTT. Translation: CASSRGQGQGNTIYF.

V is TRBV11-2 and J is TRBJ2-1, with 9 positions matching TRBD2. The junction had 12 bases not matched to a gene; V was cut back by 5 bases and J by 7 bases. This CDR3 spans 16 amino acids. Germline V CDR1 and CDR2: SGHAT, FQNNGV. The CDR3 loop is CASSVAGARFMNEQFF. The CDR3 DNA sequence: TGTGCCAGCAGCGTAGCGGGAGCACGATTTATGAATGAGCAGTTCTTC.

In its sample, this clone was seen once. The genes are TRBV4-1 and TRBJ1-2; perhaps TRBD1 as D (6 bases). The V and J ends lost 0 bases and 5 bases respectively, with 16 bases between them. Per the germline V gene, CDR1 is MGHRA and CDR2 is YSYEKL. The CDR3 extends over 16 amino acids. CDR3 in amino acids: CASSQDWSGGRYGYTF. For the CDR3, the DNA is TGCGCCAGCAGCCAAGATTGGTCCGGGGGGCGTTATGGCTACACCTTC.

As DNA, the CDR3 is TGCGCCAGCAGCCAAGAAGACAGGATCACTACCTATGGCTACACCTTC. Translation: CASSQEDRITTYGYTF. The genes are TRBV4-1 and TRBJ1-2, with D possibly being TRBD1 (6 bases). The CDR3 loop spans 16 amino acids. Germline V lookup: CDR1 MGHRA, CDR2 YSYEKL. Trimming removed 0 bases at V and 4 bases at J, with 15 bases between.

The gene calls are TRBV27 and TRBJ2-7, with TRBD2 matching 7 bases. J lost 1 base, V lost 6 bases, and 12 bases had no gene match. Germline V lookup: CDR1 MNHEY, CDR2 SMNVEV (reference sequence). This CDR3 contains 16 residues. The CDR3 loop is CASSSAGTTFSYEQYF. The CDR3 nucleotides are TGTGCCAGCAGCTCTGCCGGGACTACGTTTTCCTACGAGCAGTACTTC.

V and J are TRBV7-6 and TRBJ2-3, with 8 bases fitting TRBD2. J lost 5 bases, V lost 1 base, and 8 bases had no gene match. The CDR3 sequence is 16 residues long. CDR1 and CDR2 from the germline V gene are SGHVS and FNYEAQ. The CDR3 nucleotides are TGTGCCAGCAGCTTAGGCCGGGGGGGCCGGGGAGATACGCAGTATTTT. This translates into CASSLGRGGRGDTQYF.

The V and J genes are TRBV3-1 (or the pseudogene TRBV3-2) and TRBJ2-7; a weak D match, TRBD1 (6 bases). Germline CDR1 is LGHDT and CDR2 is YNNKEL (reference sequence). This CDR3 has 13 residues. Trimming stripped 3 bases from V and 3 bases from J, with 9 bases between. DNA of the CDR3: TGTGCCAGCAGCCAGGACAGACGCTACGAGCAGTACTTC. It translates to CASSQDRRYEQYF.

The J gene is TRBJ2-3, the V gene TRBV19; D is undetermined. The CDR3 spans 11 residues. Germline CDR1 and CDR2: LNHDA and SQIVND (reference sequence). V was trimmed by 5 bases and J by 5 bases, leaving 5 bases between them. CDR3 bases: TGTGCCAGTAGTCTTAGAGATACGCAGTATTTT. This encodes CASSLRDTQYF. The complete variable domain, with remaining parts taken from reference TRBV19 and TRBJ2-3, reads DGGITQSPKYLFRKEGQNVTLSCEQNLNHDAMYWYRQDPGQGLRLIYYSQIVNDFQKGDIAEGYSVSREKKESFPLTVTSAQKNPTAFYLCASSLRDTQYFGPGTRLTVL.